This TCR beta chain was profiled in a study of blood T cell repertoires in COVID-19. Turning to the study itself: Nucleic acid was either cDNA or gDNA, and it came from T cells, B-cell-depleted T cells, or PBMCs.

In the original processing: By means of reference gene primer amplification, nucleated cell counts were estimated. Produced via immunoSEQ multiplex PCR; TCRdb's table is partial and in-frame only. For V, J and clone size, that table is used; D and trimming come from the DNA. The profile shows about 240,000 clones, 83% of them singletons. Participant-given clinical history determined each cohort assignment. A COVID-19 case had been met by exposed participants during the 2 weeks before study entry. This CDR3 comprises 12 residues. The germline V gene has CDR1 MNHEY and CDR2 SVGAGI. The junction had 7 bases not matched to a gene; V was cut back by 7 bases and J by 10 bases.

The sample was PBMCs or T cells enriched from blood (not recorded which). The chain is built from TRBV6-5 and TRBJ1-1; 9 bases match TRBD1. This clonotype was obtained from a woman aged 40 to 50 who had been exposed to COVID-19. CDR3 coding DNA: TGTGCCAGCATGATGGGACAGGGAACAGCTTTCTTT. Its translation is CASMMGQGTAFF.